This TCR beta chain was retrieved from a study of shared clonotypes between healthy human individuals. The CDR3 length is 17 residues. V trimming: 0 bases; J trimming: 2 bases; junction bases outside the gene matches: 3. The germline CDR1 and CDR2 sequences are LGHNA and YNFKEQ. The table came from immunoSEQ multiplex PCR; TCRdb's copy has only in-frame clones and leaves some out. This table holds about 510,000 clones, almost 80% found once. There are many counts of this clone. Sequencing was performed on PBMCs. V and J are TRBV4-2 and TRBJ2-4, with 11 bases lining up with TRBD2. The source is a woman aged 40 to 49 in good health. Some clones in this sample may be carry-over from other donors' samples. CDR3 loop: CASSQDSGRVTKNIQYF. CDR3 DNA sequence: TGTGCCAGCAGCCAAGATAGCGGGAGGGTAACCAAAAACATTCAGTACTTC.